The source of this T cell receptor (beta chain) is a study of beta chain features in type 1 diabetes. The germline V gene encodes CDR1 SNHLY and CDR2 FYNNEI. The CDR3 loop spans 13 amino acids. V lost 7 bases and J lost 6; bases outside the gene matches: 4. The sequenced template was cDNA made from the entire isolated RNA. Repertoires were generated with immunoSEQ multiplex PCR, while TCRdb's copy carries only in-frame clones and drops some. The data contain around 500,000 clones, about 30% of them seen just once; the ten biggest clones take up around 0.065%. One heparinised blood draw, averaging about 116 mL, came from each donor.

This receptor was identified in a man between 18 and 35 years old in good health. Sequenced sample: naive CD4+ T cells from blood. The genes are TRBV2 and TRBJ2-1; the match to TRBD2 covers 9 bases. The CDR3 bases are TGTGCCAGCAACCCGGGACTAGCCAATGAGCAGTTCTTC. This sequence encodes CASNPGLANEQFF.